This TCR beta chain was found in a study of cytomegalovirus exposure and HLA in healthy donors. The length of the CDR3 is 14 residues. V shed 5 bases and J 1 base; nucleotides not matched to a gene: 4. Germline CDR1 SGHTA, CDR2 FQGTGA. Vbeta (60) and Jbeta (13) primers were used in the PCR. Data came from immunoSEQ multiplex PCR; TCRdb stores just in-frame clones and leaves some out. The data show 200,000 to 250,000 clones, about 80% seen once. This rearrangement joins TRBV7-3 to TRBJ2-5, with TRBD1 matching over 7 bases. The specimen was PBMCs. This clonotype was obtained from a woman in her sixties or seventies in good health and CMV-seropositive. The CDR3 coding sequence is TGTGCCAGCAGCCCAGGGACAGCCCAAGAGACCCAGTACTTC. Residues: CASSPGTAQETQYF. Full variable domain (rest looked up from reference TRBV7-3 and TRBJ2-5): GAGVSQTPSNKVTEKGKYVELRCDPISGHTALYWYRQSLGQGPEFLIYFQGTGAADDSGLPNDRFFAVRPEGSVSTLKIQRTERGDSAVYLCASSPGTAQETQYFGPGTRLLVL.